This is a list of T cell receptor beta chains from one sample in a study of T-cell reconstitution after alpha-beta-depleted transplantation in children. Each CDR3 protein is one row after TCRdb ran MiXCR on the PCR reads. The table shows about 540,000 distinct CDR3 sequences, with about 18% occurring only once. Sequences were derived from PBMCs from the stem cell graft donor, sampled from the stem cell graft. These receptors came from a human donor who donated a stem cell graft to a child with acute lymphoblastic leukemia. The CDR3 runs from the conserved cysteine through the conserved F or W. Each record gives: J gene, V gene, D gene, clone size, CDR3 DNA, CDR3 protein. The D gene is left open where the match is weak. Clone size is not always given. Where it is, it says once, few, many or a class for expanded clones.

TRBJ2-1 | TRBV29-1 | TRBD2 | few | TGCAGCGTTGATTTTCGGACTAGCGGATACAATGAGCAGTTCTTC | CSVDFRTSGYNEQFF
TRBJ2-1 | TRBV5-1 | NA | NA | TGCGCCAGCAGCTTCGAAGCGGAGCAGTTCTTC | CASSFEAEQFF
TRBJ2-1 | TRBV7-2 | NA | few | TGTGCCAGCAGCCTTGGGGTAGCGCTATACAATGAGCAGTTCTTC | CASSLGVALYNEQFF
TRBJ1-1 | TRBV3-1 | NA | NA | TGTGCCAGCTGTTTAAGGGGGGGAGGGGAGGTCGGGAACACTGAAGCTTTCTTT | CASCLRGGGEVGNTEAFF
TRBJ1-3 | TRBV7-9 | NA | NA | TGTGCCAGCAGCGTTAAGAGCTCTGGAAACACCATATATTTT | CASSVKSSGNTIYF
TRBJ1-2 | TRBV11-2 | TRBD1 | NA | TGTGCCAGCAGCGCCGACAGGGAAAGACATGGCTACACCTTC | CASSADRERHGYTF
TRBJ1-2 | TRBV20-1 | NA | NA | TGCAGTGCTAAGGGACCGGAATATGGCTACACCTTC | CSAKGPEYGYTF
TRBJ2-7 | TRBV27 | TRBD1 | few | TGTGCCAGCAGTACCAGAGACAGGGGGCGCCCGGGGGAGCAGTACTTC | CASSTRDRGRPGEQYF
TRBJ2-1 | TRBV5-1 | NA | NA | TGCGCCAGCAGCTCCCGGACAGTACGATCGAATGAGCAGTTCTTC | CASSSRTVRSNEQFF
TRBJ2-2 | TRBV6-5 | NA | few | TGTGCCAGCAGTTGGGCAGGGTCTCCCGGGGAGCTGTTTTTT | CASSWAGSPGELFF
TRBJ2-7 | TRBV20-1 | NA | NA | TGCAGTGCTAGTGAAGTGGGCCACGAGCAGTACTTC | CSASEVGHEQYF
TRBJ2-5 | TRBV5-1 | TRBD2 | few | TGCGCCAGCAGCCCGAGACTAGCGGGAGGGAAAGAGACCCAGTACTTC | CASSPRLAGGKETQYF
TRBJ2-1 | TRBV19 | TRBD2 | few | TGTGCCAGTAGGACGGCGGGAGCTGGCTACAATGAGCAGTTCTTC | CASRTAGAGYNEQFF
TRBJ2-5 | TRBV14 | TRBD1 | NA | TGTGCCAGCAGCCTACTAACAGGGGTAGGGACCCAGTACTTC | CASSLLTGVGTQYF
TRBJ2-1 | TRBV5-1 | NA | NA | TGCGCCAGCAGCTTTCGGGTGGGAGCGGCCTACAATGAGCAGTTCTTC | CASSFRVGAAYNEQFF
TRBJ2-1 | TRBV7-8 | NA | NA | TGTGCCAGCAGCTCCCCGGGACTTTCTTTCTCCTACAATGAGCAGTTCTTC | CASSSPGLSFSYNEQFF
TRBJ2-7 | TRBV20-1 | NA | many | TGCAGTGCTAGAGGCGACTACGAGCAGTACTTC | CSARGDYEQYF
TRBJ2-3 | TRBV5-1 | TRBD1 | few | TGCGCCAGCAGCCGAAAAGCCCGACAGGGGTCAGCGGGCACAGATACGCAGTATTTT | CASSRKARQGSAGTDTQYF